The sequence of this T cell receptor (beta chain) was determined in a study of T cells in Graves' hyperthyroidism and ophthalmopathy. This clonotype was seen many times. The antigen is unknown. A patient was excluded if there was uncontrolled infection, other autoimmune disease, pregnancy or lactation. Based on clinical symptoms, serum thyroxine and TRAb, thyroid ultrasound and orbital computed tomography, diagnoses were reached. There are 15 residues in the CDR3. The germline CDR1 and CDR2 sequences are SGHTA and FQGTGA. Trimming took off 5 bases at V and 0 bases at J, with 11 bases between the two ends. Regarding the study as a whole: With a median lead of around 5.9 months before onset, the model predicted ophthalmopathy.

TCR beta CDR3 sequences were amplified from RNA transcripts. A set of HTBI primers served as the primers for a first-round RT-PCR of the TCR CDR3. TCRdb passed the multiplex PCR reads through MiXCR, listing each CDR3 protein once. Of 500,000 to 650,000 distinct CDR3 sequences in the sample, 40% to 55% are singletons; the top ten hold 44%. Sample: peripheral blood or thyroid tissue (not recorded which). The clonotype was recovered from an adult woman with Graves' disease, either hyperthyroidism or ophthalmopathy (not recorded which). V gene TRBV7-3 combines with J gene TRBJ1-5, with D uncertain. CDR3 residues: CASSAGKPSNQPQHF. CDR3 nucleotide sequence: TGTGCCAGCAGCGCCGGGAAGCCTAGCAATCAGCCCCAGCATTTT.